This paragraph covers one T cell receptor beta chain sequence. The table came from immunoSEQ multiplex PCR; TCRdb's copy has only in-frame clones and leaves some out. The table has tens of thousands of clones, 82% seen once. This specimen comes from a study of preoperative IRX-2 immunotherapy in early breast cancer. The CDR3 has 15 amino acids. The germline gives CDR1 KGHSH, CDR2 LQKENI. Trimming shortened V by 1 base and J by 8 bases, and 17 bases separated the two germline ends. Treatment: preoperative locoregional IRX-2 cytokine immunotherapy. Samples came from a phase Ib trial of preoperative locoregional IRX-2 cytokine immunotherapy.

Sample acquisition took place from a patient treated with IRX-2 immunotherapy. The receptor was derived from a human donor with breast cancer. This chain joins TRBV18 and TRBJ1-2; possible D gene TRBD1, 6 bases. CDR3 sequence reads: CASSPLWYGGQGYTF. As DNA, the CDR3 is TGTGCCAGCTCACCACTATGGTATGGGGGGCAAGGCTACACCTTC. Supplemented by reference TRBV18 and TRBJ1-2, the full variable domain reads NAGVMQNPRHLVRRRGQEARLRCSPMKGHSHVYWYRQLPEEGLKFMVYLQKENIIDESGMPKERFSAEFPKEGPSILRIQQVVRGDSAAYFCASSPLWYGGQGYTFGSGTRLTVV.